A single sample is the source of the 10 T cell receptor beta chains below, sequenced in a study of shared clonotypes between healthy human individuals. Produced via immunoSEQ multiplex PCR; TCRdb's table is partial and in-frame only. The repertoire includes around 500,000 clones, 70% to 80% of them detected once, and about 12% sits in the top ten. Specimen: PBMCs. The receptors come from a woman in her thirties or forties in good health. Some clones in this sample may be carry-over from other donors' samples.

There are a few counts of this clone. V and J are TRBV11-3 and TRBJ2-5; D gene ambiguous. Germline CDR1 and CDR2: SGHNT and YENEEA. This CDR3 is built from 17 residues. Trimming pared 8 bases from V and 2 bases from J, leaving 24 bases between. The CDR3: CASALVPRGVRQETQYF. The CDR3 DNA reads TGTGCCAGCGCACTCGTTCCCCGCGGCGTACGACAAGAGACCCAGTACTTC.

A word on this clone: With a far larger clone one base away, a read error is the likely cause. The J gene is TRBJ1-2, the V gene TRBV30; no clear D gene. CDR3 length equals 14 residues. The germline gives CDR1 GTSNPN, CDR2 SVGIG (reference sequence). This CDR3 reads CAWGVGPSFYGYTF. The CDR3 nucleotides are TGTGCCTGGGGTGTCGGGCCTTCCTTCTATGGCTACACCTTC. The full variable domain, its missing parts supplied by reference TRBV30 and TRBJ1-2, is SQTIHQWPATLVQPVGSPLSLECTVEGTSNPNLYWYRQAAGRGLQLLFYSVGIGQISSEVPQNLSASRPQDRQFILSSKKLLLSDSGFYLCAWGVGPSFYGYTFGSGTRLTVV.

The gene calls are TRBV28 and TRBJ1-2, with D unclear. V dropped 5 bases and J dropped 7 bases, with 17 bases sitting between them. In germline, CDR1 is MDHEN, CDR2 SYDVKM. The CDR3 runs to 14 residues. The CDR3 DNA sequence: TGTGCCAGCAGTCCACTGGTTGCGGATGGTGGCTACACCTTC. This sequence encodes CASSPLVADGGYTF.

The gene calls are TRBV9 and TRBJ2-7; 8 nucleotides match TRBD2. The junction had 2 bases not matched to a gene; V was cut back by 0 bases and J by 3 bases. CDR3 size: 14 residues. CDR1 SGDLS and CDR2 YYNGEE come from the germline V gene. The CDR3 nucleotides are TGTGCCAGCAGCGTAGACAGCGGGAGCTACGAGCAGTACTTC. Its protein product is CASSVDSGSYEQYF.

The chain carries TRBV14 and TRBJ1-5; possible D gene TRBD1, 6 bases. The CDR3 totals 12 residues. The germline V gene encodes CDR1 SGHDN and CDR2 FVKESK. V was pared by 3 bases and J by 6 bases, with 6 bases between. CDR3 DNA sequence: TGTGCCAGCAGCCAGGGGGCTCAGCCCCAGCATTTT. This codes for CASSQGAQPQHF.

The chain uses TRBV7-3 and TRBJ2-7; maybe TRBD2 (6 bases). The CDR3 has 15 amino acids. Germline V gene lookup returns CDR1 SGHTA and CDR2 FQGTGA. V was shortened by 5 bases and J by 1 base, with 15 bases between the two germline ends. The CDR3 DNA reads TGTGCCAGCAGCCCGAAGCGGCGGGGATCCTACGAGCAGTACTTC. This translates into CASSPKRRGSYEQYF.

This clone was observed once. This chain joins TRBV28 and TRBJ2-5, with 11 bases that match TRBD2. V lost 9 bases and J lost 1; bases outside the gene matches: 4. Looked up from germline, CDR1 is MDHEN and CDR2 is SYDVKM. The CDR3 sequence is 14 residues long. The CDR3 here is CASGTSGAQETQYF. CDR3 DNA: TGTGCCAGTGGGACTAGCGGAGCCCAAGAGACCCAGTACTTC.

This clone was recorded a few times. This chain links TRBV19 with TRBJ2-5; no clear D. V lost 0 bases and J 2 bases, leaving 10 bases between the germline ends. The length of the CDR3 is 15 residues. Looked up from germline, CDR1 is LNHDA and CDR2 is SQIVND (reference sequence). In DNA form, the CDR3 reads TGTGCCAGTAGTATAGATCACAGCTATCAAGAGACCCAGTACTTC. Protein sequence: CASSIDHSYQETQYF.

V and J are TRBV13 and TRBJ2-7; no firm D call. CDR1 and CDR2 (germline): PRHDT, FYEKMQ (reference sequence). The V gene lost 0 bases and the J gene lost 3 bases, with 18 bases spanning the gap. This CDR3 has 17 amino acids. The CDR3 spells CASSLGSSTRVVYEQYF. The CDR3 DNA sequence: TGTGCCAGCAGCTTAGGCTCTTCAACCCGCGTGGTCTACGAGCAGTACTTC.

V is TRBV30 and J is TRBJ2-1; 8 bases are shared with TRBD2. From germline, CDR1 is GTSNPN and CDR2 SVGIG (reference sequence). The CDR3 covers 17 residues. With V trimmed by 0 bases and J by 5 bases, 12 bases remained unmatched. The CDR3, as DNA: TGTGCCTGGAGTGTATCAACTAGCGGAAACCGTGACAATGAGCAGTTCTTC. It specifies CAWSVSTSGNRDNEQFF.